The present TCR beta chain was sequenced within a study of long-term antiretroviral therapy in people with HIV. Findings and limits, study-wide: Drawn between the mid-2000s and the late 2010s, the blood was possibly obtained under older ART regimens. Diversity remained lower than transplant donor controls, even though it increased after ART. Repertoire dominance by clones expanded before ART was seen at all time points.

HIV-positive participants were all treated in the United States. The assay used was immunoSEQ (version v3.0), run at survey level. The table came from immunoSEQ multiplex PCR; TCRdb's copy has only in-frame clones and leaves some out. In the table there are roughly 23,000 clones, less than 90% of which are singletons. With 7 bases clipped from V and 4 bases from J, the junction kept 7 bases outside the gene matches. The CDR3 covers 15 residues. The germline gives CDR1 SGHAT, CDR2 FQNNGV. Comments on this clone: Its cognate antigen is unknown.

This TCR derives from a woman in her 50s with HIV. Specimen: unsorted PBMCs, collected 1.9 years after starting antiretroviral therapy. The chain carries TRBV11-2 and TRBJ1-6; 7 positions match TRBD1. This chain's CDR3 is CASTLGQTYNSPLHF. CDR3 coding DNA: TGTGCCAGCACCTTGGGACAGACATATAATTCACCCCTCCACTTT.